This TCR beta chain derives from a study of cytomegalovirus exposure and HLA in healthy donors. Study context: There were around 390 genotyped donors. Of these, about 80% fell in the genetic ancestry cluster associated with self-reported Caucasian donors.

PCR used 60 Vbeta primers and 13 Jbeta primers. Here immunoSEQ multiplex PCR was the method, and the copy in TCRdb shows in-frame clones only, minus some. There are over 85,000 clones in the sample; 63% occur only once, and under 5.5% lies in the top ten. V dropped 7 bases and J dropped 7; count of bases not matched to a gene: 8. CDR1 is MNHNS and CDR2 is SASEGT in the germline V gene. This CDR3 has 13 residues. The receptor's source is a human donor in good health. The sequencing input was PBMCs. V is TRBV6-1 and J is TRBJ1-2, with TRBD1 identical over 8 bases. CDR3 residues: CASKIGQGSGYTF. The CDR3 coding sequence is TGTGCCAGCAAAATTGGACAGGGAAGTGGCTACACCTTC.